This T cell receptor (beta chain) was obtained from a study of T cell changes during pregnancy in multiple sclerosis. Profiling relied on immunoSEQ multiplex PCR, and the TCRdb table lists in-frame clones only, not all of them. The top ten hold about 3% of the sample, which has approximately 100,000 clones, roughly 90% seen once. The material was peripheral blood, obtained after pregnancy. This clonotype was sampled from a female donor with multiple sclerosis, enrolled in a pregnancy study.

The CDR3 loop is CASSLSGIYEQYF. The CDR3 DNA is TGTGCCAGCAGCTTATCAGGGATCTACGAGCAGTACTTC. The J gene is TRBJ2-7, the V gene TRBV11-2; D may be TRBD1 (5 bases). The V end was cut by 2 bases, the J end by 3 bases, with 8 bases between. Germline V gene sequence: CDR1 SGHAT, CDR2 FQNNGV. CDR3 length: 13 residues.